These 18 T cell receptor beta chains came from one sample sequenced in a study of T cells after yellow fever vaccination. TCRdb re-called the 5' RACE reads through MiXCR, storing one row per CDR3 protein. Of about 150,000 distinct CDR3 sequences listed, 5% to 7.5% are singletons. Sequencing was performed on CD4+ T cells sorted from PBMCs, taken 10 days after the yellow fever booster vaccination. Every receptor here comes from a man younger than 40 who received the YFV17D yellow fever vaccine.

This clonotype was recorded at least ten times. The chain employs TRBV5-1 and TRBJ2-3, with TRBD2 matching over 10 bases. CDR1 is SGHRS, CDR2 YFSETQ, per germline. Trimming took 9 bases from V and 2 from J; bases not matched to a gene: 6. The CDR3 is 14 amino acids. The CDR3 coding sequence is TGCGCCACTTCTAGCGGGGGACCCACAGATACGCAGTATTTT. Translated: CATSSGGPTDTQYF.

In its sample, this clonotype was seen many times. The chain combines TRBV20-1 with TRBJ2-7; 12 bases line up with TRBD1. The CDR3 sequence is 14 residues long. V lost 7 bases and J lost 5; bases outside the gene matches: 9. Germline V CDR1 and CDR2: DFQATT, SNEGSKA (reference sequence). The CDR3 is CSVPNRDRGHEQYF. The CDR3 DNA reads as TGCAGTGTCCCAAACCGGGACAGGGGGCACGAGCAGTACTTC.

In this sample, this clonotype turned up many times. V and J are TRBV10-3 and TRBJ2-1, with 8 bases lining up with TRBD1. The V gene end was trimmed by 8 bases and the J gene end by 1 base; junction bases not matched to a gene: 4. CDR1 ENHRY and CDR2 SYGVKD come from the germline V gene. CDR3 length: 14 amino acids. CDR3 sequence reads: CAISGGASYNEQFF. In DNA form, the CDR3 reads TGTGCCATCTCAGGGGGCGCTTCCTACAATGAGCAGTTCTTC.

This clonotype occurred many times. The chain recombines TRBV5-1 with TRBJ1-3; D perhaps matches TRBD1 (6 bases). The V end was cut by 4 bases, the J end by 0 bases, with 14 bases between. The germline V gene has CDR1 SGHRS and CDR2 YFSETQ. The CDR3 loop spans 16 amino acids. CDR3 in DNA: TGCGCCAGCAGCCCGGGACACCTTAACTCTGGAAACACCATATATTTT. Protein: CASSPGHLNSGNTIYF. Based on the CDR3 plus reference TRBV5-1 and TRBJ1-3, the full variable domain is KAGVTQTPRYLIKTRGQQVTLSCSPISGHRSVSWYQQTPGQGLQFLFEYFSETQRNKGNFPGRFSGRQFSNSRSEMNVSTLELGDSALYLCASSPGHLNSGNTIYFGEGSWLTVV.

The sample holds many counts of this clonotype. V and J are TRBV9 and TRBJ1-4, with D hard to call. Between the trimmed V and J ends, which lost 1 base and 8 bases, there was a span of 9 bases. The germline V gene has CDR1 SGDLS and CDR2 YYNGEE. The length of the CDR3 is 13 residues. CDR3 sequence reads: CASSVFPGEKLFF. DNA of the CDR3: TGTGCCAGCAGCGTATTTCCGGGCGAAAAACTGTTTTTT.

This clonotype was counted many times. The chain employs TRBV6-1 and TRBJ1-5; a weak D match, TRBD1 (6 bases). CDR1 and CDR2 (germline): MNHNS, SASEGT. Trimming stripped 7 bases from V and 0 bases from J, with 19 bases between. The CDR3 has 17 amino acids. Here the CDR3 reads CASMPGRGGYSNQPQHF. The CDR3 nucleotides read TGTGCCAGCATGCCGGGGAGGGGGGGATATAGCAATCAGCCCCAGCATTTT.

The sample holds many counts of this clonotype. V usage is TRBV6-2 or TRBV6-3 and J usage is TRBJ1-2; D gene ambiguous. CDR3 length equals 16 residues. V gave up 6 bases and J gave up 5 bases, with 22 bases separating them. The V gene's germline CDR1 is MNHEY and CDR2 SVGEGT. The CDR3: CASRRSQPLREYGYTF. The CDR3 DNA reads TGTGCCAGCAGACGATCCCAGCCCCTGAGGGAGTATGGCTACACCTTC.

This clonotype appeared many times. CDR3 in amino acids: CASSHLPAGAKNIQYF. CDR3 DNA: TGTGCCAGCAGCCATTTACCAGCGGGAGCCAAAAACATTCAGTACTTC. The chain has TRBV3-1 and TRBJ2-4; a possible D gene is TRBD2 (6 bases). Trimming pared 3 bases from V and 0 bases from J, leaving 12 bases between. Germline CDR1 is LGHDT and CDR2 is YNNKEL (reference sequence). There are 16 residues in the CDR3.

This clonotype was observed many times. The rearrangement joins TRBV29-1 to TRBJ2-7; a weak D match, TRBD1 (5 bases). CDR3 size: 14 residues. The ends were cut back, 4 bases at V and 2 bases at J, with 15 bases in the middle. Germline CDR1 is SQVTM and CDR2 is ANQGSEA. The CDR3 region is CSVVPGPAAYEQYF. In DNA form, the CDR3 reads TGCAGCGTTGTTCCAGGGCCTGCGGCCTACGAGCAGTACTTC.

This clonotype was seen only a few times. This chain joins TRBV24-1 and TRBJ2-5, with TRBD2 matching over 8 bases. Germline assignment: CDR1 KGHDR and CDR2 SFDVKD. The CDR3 spans 16 residues. V gave up 3 bases and J gave up 1 base; unmatched junction bases: 6. The CDR3 coding sequence is TGTGCCACCAGTGATAGAGGAGCGGGAGTCCAAGAGACCCAGTACTTC. It encodes CATSDRGAGVQETQYF.

This clonotype was picked up many times. The V gene is TRBV4-1, the J gene TRBJ2-5, with TRBD2 matching over 11 bases. With 1 base clipped from V and 5 bases from J, the junction kept 9 bases outside the gene matches. The length of the CDR3 is 17 residues. Germline V gives CDR1 MGHRA, CDR2 YSYEKL. The CDR3 region has the DNA TGCGCCAGCAGCCAAGGACTAGCGGGAACTGTCGGGGAGACCCAGTACTTC. It encodes CASSQGLAGTVGETQYF.

In this sample, this clonotype turned up many times. One junction end disagrees with the germline gene, perhaps due to a read error. The chain couples TRBV20-1 to TRBJ2-7; either TRBD1 or TRBD2 may fit D (5 bases each). The CDR3 is 14 amino acids. From germline, CDR1 is DFQATT and CDR2 SNEGSKA (reference sequence). CDR3 residues: CSAGEGAGIYEQYF. CDR3 in DNA: TGCAGTGCTGGAGAAGGGGCCGGGATCTACGAGCAGTACTTC.

This clonotype was counted at least ten times. V is TRBV23-1 and J is TRBJ2-3; TRBD2 agrees at 7 bases. Being an ORF, TRBV23-1 has a function that is uncertain. The CDR3 length is 13 residues. V lost 11 bases, J lost 2 bases, and 7 bases stayed unmatched. In nucleotides, the CDR3 is TGCGCCTCTAGCGGACAAAACACAGATACGCAGTATTTT. It codes for CASSGQNTDTQYF.

The sample holds many counts of this clonotype. The rearrangement links TRBV29-1 to TRBJ2-1; 9 positions match TRBD2. Trimming cost V 4 bases and J 7 bases; bases outside gene matches: 11. This CDR3 contains 15 residues. The V gene's germline CDR1 is SQVTM and CDR2 ANQGSEA. DNA for the CDR3: TGCAGCGTTGCGCTTCTAGCGGGAAATAGGAATGAGCAGTTCTTC. It is translated as CSVALLAGNRNEQFF.

V is TRBV12-3 or TRBV12-4 and J is TRBJ1-1, with 7 bases identical to TRBD1. V lost 6 bases and J lost 8; bases outside the gene matches: 6. The CDR3 runs 12 residues. CDR3 sequence: CASRYRGVEAFF. CDR3 sequence (DNA): TGTGCCAGCAGGTACAGGGGAGTGGAAGCTTTCTTT.

This clonotype occurred a few times. The chain uses TRBV13 and TRBJ1-3; D gene unclear. This CDR3 is 16 amino acids long. CDR1 and CDR2 from the germline V gene are PRHDT and FYEKMQ (reference sequence). Trimming took off 2 bases at V and 3 bases at J, with 14 bases between the two ends. This chain's CDR3 is CASSLQGLLGGNTIYF. CDR3 bases: TGTGCCAGCAGCTTACAAGGGCTCTTGGGTGGAAACACCATATATTTT.

This clonotype was detected many times. The genes are TRBV12-3 or TRBV12-4 and TRBJ2-1, with TRBD2 matching over 9 bases. Trimming cost V 6 bases and J 9 bases; bases outside gene matches: 6. This CDR3 spans 13 amino acids. The CDR3 region is CASRAGGELEQFF. CDR3 in DNA: TGTGCCAGCAGGGCGGGAGGGGAGCTTGAGCAGTTCTTC.

This clonotype was picked up a small number of times. The chain recombines TRBV20-1 with TRBJ2-1, with D maybe TRBD2 (6 bases). CDR1 and CDR2 (germline): DFQATT, SNEGSKA (reference sequence). V was cut by 6 bases and J by 7 bases, with 19 bases left in between. The CDR3 runs 14 residues. CDR3 in DNA: TGCAGTGCGCATCCGAGCGTCGGAGGGAATGAGCAGTTCTTC. It translates to CSAHPSVGGNEQFF.